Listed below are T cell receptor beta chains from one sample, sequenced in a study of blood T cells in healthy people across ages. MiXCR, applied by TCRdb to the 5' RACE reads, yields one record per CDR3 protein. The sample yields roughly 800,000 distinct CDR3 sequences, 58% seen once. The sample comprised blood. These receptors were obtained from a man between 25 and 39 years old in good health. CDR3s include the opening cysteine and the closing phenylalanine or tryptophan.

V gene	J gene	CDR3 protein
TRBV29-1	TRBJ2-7	CSVNRGEGYEQYF
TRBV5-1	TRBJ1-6	CASSLNPEEISPLHF
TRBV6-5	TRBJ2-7	CASSYVGTAEQYF
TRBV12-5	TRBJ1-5	CASGLDQPQHF
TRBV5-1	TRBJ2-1	CASSGGSLEQFF
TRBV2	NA	CADALAGVSEQYF
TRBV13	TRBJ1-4	CASSLAATGIEKLFF
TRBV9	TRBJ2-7	CASSVAGGRSYNEQYF
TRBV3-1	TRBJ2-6	CASSQLRTAGADVLTF
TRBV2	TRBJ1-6	CASIGVANMSPLHF
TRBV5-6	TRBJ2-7	CASSSTGARWYYEQYF
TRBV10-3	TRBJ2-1	CAITRGQGVGNEQFF
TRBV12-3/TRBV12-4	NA	CASSLSYYSSYNEQYF
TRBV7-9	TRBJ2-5	CASSLDAQETQYF
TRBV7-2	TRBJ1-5	CASSLYSTNSNQPQHF
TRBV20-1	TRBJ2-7	CSASRPYGVYEQYF
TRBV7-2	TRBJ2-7	CASRKTTLGGGRAENEQYF
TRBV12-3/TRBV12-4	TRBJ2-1	CASIPGQGYNEQFF
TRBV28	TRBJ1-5	CASSSNGGRAQHF
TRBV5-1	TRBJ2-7	CASSLVQDAYEQYF
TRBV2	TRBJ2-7	CASSEWRGGSYEQYF
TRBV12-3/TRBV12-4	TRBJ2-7	CASSSGQLEQYF
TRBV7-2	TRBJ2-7	CASSLNQGFYEQYF
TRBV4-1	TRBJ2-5	CASSQGLASETQYF
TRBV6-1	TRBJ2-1	CASSATSGSSYNEQFF
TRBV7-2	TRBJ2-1	CASSLEFSGQGTRLQFF
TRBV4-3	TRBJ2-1	CASSQDESANGDEQFF
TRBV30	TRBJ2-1	CAWSVQRGVSYNEQFF
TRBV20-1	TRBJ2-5	CSARDLLGVGQETQYF
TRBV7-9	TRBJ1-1	CASSSLDTEAFF
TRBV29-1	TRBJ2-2	CSVGYGASGSGELFF
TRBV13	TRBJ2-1	CASSFGEEQFF
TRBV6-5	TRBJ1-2	CASSRGTKTSYGYTF
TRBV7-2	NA	CANSSDRGNEQYF
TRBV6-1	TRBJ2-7	CASRRDLASYEQYF
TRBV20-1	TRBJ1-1	CSAQGMNTEAFF
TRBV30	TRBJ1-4	CAWSVWQGREKLFF